This T cell receptor beta chain was found in a study of T and B cells in COVID-19 patients. Whole-study findings and limits: Early severe-case samples and blood from mildly ill patients during symptoms were in short supply. Clonality of TRB repertoires was high in active COVID-19; recovery brought above-healthy diversity and richness.

This clonotype was recorded a few times. Its antigen is unknown. Multiplex PCR with BIOMED2 TRB-A/B primer pools amplified TRB rearrangements. TCRdb reprocessed the multiplex PCR reads with MiXCR, giving one entry per CDR3 protein. The repertoire holds some 13,000 distinct CDR3 sequences, around 25% seen once, with 3.5% to 4.5% in the top ten. CDR3 length equals 19 residues. Looked up from germline, CDR1 is MNHNY and CDR2 is SVGAGI (reference sequence). V shed 0 bases and J shed 0 bases, with 20 bases lying between them. Each TRB amplification used about 250-550 ng of genomic DNA from blood. Sequenced input: blood. The chain links TRBV6-6 to TRBJ1-2; weak D call: TRBD1 (6 bases). This clonotype was sampled from a human donor who had recovered from COVID-19. CDR3 DNA sequence: TGTGCCAGCAGTTACTCGGACCTGTCACAGGGAGTAGCTAACTATGGCTACACCTTC. It specifies CASSYSDLSQGVANYGYTF.